This T cell receptor (beta chain) originates from a study of OX40 agonist ivuxolimab in advanced cancers. The overall study: Ivuxolimab, an agonistic anti-OX40 (CD134) antibody, was given to patients. Aged roughly 23 to 79 with a mean of approximately 60 years, they were around 85% male.

Sequencing used immunoSEQ multiplex PCR; TCRdb keeps in-frame clones, though not all of them. The data contain 95,000 to 100,000 clones, around 83% of them singletons. Sequenced here: CD4+ or CD8+ T cells sorted from blood, sampled in a trial of the OX40 agonist ivuxolimab. The TCR was taken from an adult with an advanced solid tumor such as melanoma, head and neck, liver or kidney cancer.

CDR3 loop: CSVVGLAGGNTEQFF. The CDR3 DNA reads TGCAGCGTAGTGGGACTAGCGGGAGGTAATACTGAGCAGTTCTTC. The J gene is TRBJ2-1, the V gene TRBV29-1; TRBD2 aligns across 15 bases. The CDR3 is 15 residues long. Germline trimming cut 6 bases from V and 9 bases from J; bases unmatched to any gene: 9. Germline CDR1 and CDR2: SQVTM and ANQGSEA.